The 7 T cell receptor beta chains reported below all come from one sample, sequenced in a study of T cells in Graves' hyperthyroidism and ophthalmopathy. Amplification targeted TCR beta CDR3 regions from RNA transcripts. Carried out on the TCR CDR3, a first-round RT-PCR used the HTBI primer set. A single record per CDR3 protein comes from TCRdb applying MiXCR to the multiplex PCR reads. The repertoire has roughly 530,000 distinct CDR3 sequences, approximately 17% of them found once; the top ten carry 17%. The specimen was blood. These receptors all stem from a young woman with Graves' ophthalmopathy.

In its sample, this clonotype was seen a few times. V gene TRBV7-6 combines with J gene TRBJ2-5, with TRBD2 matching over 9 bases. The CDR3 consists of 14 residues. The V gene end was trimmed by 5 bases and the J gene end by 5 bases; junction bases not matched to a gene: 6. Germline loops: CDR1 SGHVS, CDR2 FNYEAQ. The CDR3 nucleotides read TGTGCCAGCAGCGTTAGCGGGGGCGGGGAGACCCAGTACTTC. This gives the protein CASSVSGGGETQYF.

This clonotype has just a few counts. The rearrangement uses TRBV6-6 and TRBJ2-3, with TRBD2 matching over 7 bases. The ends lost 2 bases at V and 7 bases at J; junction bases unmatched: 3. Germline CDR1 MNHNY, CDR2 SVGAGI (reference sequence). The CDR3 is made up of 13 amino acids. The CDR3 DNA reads TGTGCCAGCAGTTACGGGGGGGATAATACGCAGTATTTT. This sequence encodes CASSYGGDNTQYF.

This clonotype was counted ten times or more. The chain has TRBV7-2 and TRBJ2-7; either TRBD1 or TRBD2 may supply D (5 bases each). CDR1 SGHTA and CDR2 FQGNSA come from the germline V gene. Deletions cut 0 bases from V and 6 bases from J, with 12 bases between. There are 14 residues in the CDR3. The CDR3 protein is CASSLAGTSVEQYF. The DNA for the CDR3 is TGTGCCAGCAGCTTAGCCGGGACCTCGGTCGAGCAGTACTTC.

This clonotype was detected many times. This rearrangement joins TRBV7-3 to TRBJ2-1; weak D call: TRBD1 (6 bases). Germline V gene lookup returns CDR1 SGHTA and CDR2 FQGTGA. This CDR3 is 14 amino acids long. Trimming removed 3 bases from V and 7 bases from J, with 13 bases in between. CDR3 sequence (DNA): TGTGCCAGCAGCTTGAGACAGGTGGCGAATGAGCAGTTCTTC. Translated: CASSLRQVANEQFF.

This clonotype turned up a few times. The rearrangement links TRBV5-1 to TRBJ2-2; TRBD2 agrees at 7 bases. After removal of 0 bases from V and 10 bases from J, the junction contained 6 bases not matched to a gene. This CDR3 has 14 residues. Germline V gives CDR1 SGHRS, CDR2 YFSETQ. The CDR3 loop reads CASSLGLAELELFF. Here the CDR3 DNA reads TGCGCCAGCAGCTTGGGCCTAGCGGAATTGGAGCTGTTTTTT. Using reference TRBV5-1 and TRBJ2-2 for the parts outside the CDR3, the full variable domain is KAGVTQTPRYLIKTRGQQVTLSCSPISGHRSVSWYQQTPGQGLQFLFEYFSETQRNKGNFPGRFSGRQFSNSRSEMNVSTLELGDSALYLCASSLGLAELELFFGEGSRLTVL.

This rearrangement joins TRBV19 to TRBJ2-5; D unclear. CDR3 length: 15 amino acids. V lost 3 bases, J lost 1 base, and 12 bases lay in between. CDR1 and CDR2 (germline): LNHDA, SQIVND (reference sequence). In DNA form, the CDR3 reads TGTGCCAGTAGTATTGGTCGAGTGCGCCAAGAGACCCAGTACTTC. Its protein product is CASSIGRVRQETQYF.

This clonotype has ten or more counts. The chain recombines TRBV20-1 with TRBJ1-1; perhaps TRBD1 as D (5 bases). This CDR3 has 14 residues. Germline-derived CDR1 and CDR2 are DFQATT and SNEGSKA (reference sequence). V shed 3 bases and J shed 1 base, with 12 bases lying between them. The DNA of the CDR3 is TGCAGTGCTAGCTTTCGGCAGGGGAACACTGAAGCTTTCTTT. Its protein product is CSASFRQGNTEAFF.